The 19 T cell receptor beta chains given below trace back to one sample, sequenced in a study of blood T cell repertoires in COVID-19. Assay: immunoSEQ multiplex PCR; the TCRdb copy retains only in-frame clones and omits some. The repertoire includes tens of thousands of clones, around 90% of them detected once, and about 4.9% sits in the top ten. Sequenced: peripheral blood. The receptors derive from a man between 60 and 70 years old with COVID-19, enrolled during active disease.

The chain combines TRBV11-2 with TRBJ2-7; TRBD1 is a possible D gene (5 bases). Germline V gene sequence: CDR1 SGHAT, CDR2 FQNNGV. The CDR3 length is 12 residues. The V end was cut by 6 bases, the J end by 5 bases, with 11 bases between. The CDR3 nucleotides are TGTGCCAGCAGAAAATACAGGAACGAGCAGTACTTC. Its protein product is CASRKYRNEQYF.

The chain is built from TRBV5-6 and TRBJ1-4; TRBD1 matches 7 bases. From germline, CDR1 is SGHDT and CDR2 YYEEEE. The length of the CDR3 is 16 residues. V shed 2 bases, J shed 7 bases, and the junction held 11 bases outside the gene matches. This CDR3 reads CASSLYVRGLGEKLFF. The CDR3 bases are TGTGCCAGCAGCTTATATGTAAGGGGGCTGGGTGAAAAACTGTTTTTT.

This chain joins TRBV19 and TRBJ2-2; a weak D match, TRBD2 (6 bases). Per the germline V gene, CDR1 is LNHDA and CDR2 is SQIVND (reference sequence). The CDR3 is 15 amino acids. The V and J ends lost 0 bases and 5 bases respectively, with 10 bases between them. CDR3 DNA: TGTGCCAGTAGTATAGATGACGGGAGAACCGGGGAGCTGTTTTTT. As protein: CASSIDDGRTGELFF.

This clone was seen a single time. J is TRBJ2-1 and V is TRBV19; no firm D call. The germline CDR1 and CDR2 sequences are LNHDA and SQIVND (reference sequence). The CDR3 length is 15 residues. V was cut by 7 bases and J by 0 bases, with 13 bases left in between. CDR3 in DNA: TGTGCCAGTACCCATGGAGTAGTCTCCTACAATGAGCAGTTCTTC. It codes for CASTHGVVSYNEQFF. Variable domain in full (rest from reference TRBV19 and TRBJ2-1): DGGITQSPKYLFRKEGQNVTLSCEQNLNHDAMYWYRQDPGQGLRLIYYSQIVNDFQKGDIAEGYSVSREKKESFPLTVTSAQKNPTAFYLCASTHGVVSYNEQFFGPGTRLTVL.

The chain recombines TRBV7-8 with TRBJ1-3; tentatively, D is TRBD1 (5 bases). V was cut by 5 bases and J by 3 bases, with 11 bases left in between. Germline CDR1 reads SGHVS; CDR2 reads FQNEAQ. There are 14 residues in the CDR3. The CDR3 DNA reads as TGTGCCAGCAGCCCAGGGAATAATGGAAACACCATATATTTT. It translates to CASSPGNNGNTIYF.

The chain carries TRBV6-5 and TRBJ1-1, with 7 bases fitting TRBD1. The germline gives CDR1 MNHEY, CDR2 SVGAGI. V lost 2 bases to trimming and J lost 11 bases; unmatched junction nucleotides: 2. The CDR3 is 11 residues long. CDR3 nucleotides: TGTGCCAGCAGTTACCAGGGGGGTGCTTTCTTT. As protein: CASSYQGGAFF.

V is TRBV29-1 and J is TRBJ1-1; D unclear. The CDR3 runs to 11 residues. Germline CDR1 SQVTM, CDR2 ANQGSEA. V gave up 3 bases and J gave up 10 bases, with 12 bases separating them. CDR3 DNA: TGCAGCGTTGATTTGCGGACTCTAGCTTTCTTT. It yields the protein CSVDLRTLAFF. Full variable domain (outside the CDR3, taken from reference TRBV29-1 and TRBJ1-1): SAVISQKPSRDICQRGTSLTIQCQVDSQVTMMFWYRQQPGQSLTLIATANQGSEATYESGFVIDKFPISRPNLTFSTLTVSNMSPEDSSIYLCSVDLRTLAFFGQGTRLTVV.

CDR3 DNA: TGTGCCAGTAGTATGTCCTACAGCTTCTATGGCTACACCTTC. It is translated as CASSMSYSFYGYTF. The chain combines TRBV19 with TRBJ1-2; D gene uncertain. CDR1 and CDR2 (germline): LNHDA, SQIVND (reference sequence). The CDR3 loop spans 14 amino acids. V dropped 3 bases and J dropped 4 bases, with 12 bases sitting between them.

The rearrangement links TRBV18 to TRBJ1-2, with D hard to call. Germline CDR1 reads KGHSH; CDR2 reads LQKENI. The V end was cut by 1 base, the J end by 4 bases, with 16 bases between. The CDR3 is 16 amino acids. In nucleotides, the CDR3 is TGTGCCAGCTCACCACAGGCCCTGGGAGATGGCTATGGCTACACCTTC. It encodes CASSPQALGDGYGYTF.

The V and J genes are TRBV6-6 and TRBJ2-1; D remains ambiguous. Germline CDR1 reads MNHNY; CDR2 reads SVGAGI (reference sequence). The CDR3 has 15 residues. V lost 4 bases, J lost 0 bases, and 10 bases lay in between. The CDR3 DNA sequence: TGTGCCAGCAGTTCCCATACGGGCTCCTACAATGAGCAGTTCTTC. Its protein is CASSSHTGSYNEQFF.

This chain links TRBV2 with TRBJ1-5; TRBD1 agrees at 11 bases. V lost 4 bases to trimming and J lost 2 bases; unmatched junction nucleotides: 4. This CDR3 comprises 16 residues. Germline lookup yields CDR1 SNHLY and CDR2 FYNNEI. The CDR3 bases are TGTGCCAGCAGTGGGGACAGGGGGGCGGGCAATCAGCCCCAGCATTTT. This codes for CASSGDRGAGNQPQHF.

The chain uses TRBV13 and TRBJ2-1; D unresolved. The V gene lost 1 base and the J gene lost 5 bases, with 6 bases spanning the gap. In germline, CDR1 is PRHDT, CDR2 FYEKMQ (reference sequence). CDR3 length equals 13 residues. This CDR3 is CASSLASNNEQFF. Here the CDR3 DNA reads TGTGCCAGCAGCTTAGCCTCTAACAATGAGCAGTTCTTC.

The chain combines TRBV30 with TRBJ1-5, with D unclear. Trimming removed 0 bases at V and 0 bases at J, with 6 bases between. The CDR3 totals 14 residues. CDR1 and CDR2 (germline): GTSNPN, SVGIG (reference sequence). The CDR3 sequence: CAWSVPPSNQPQHF. CDR3 nucleotide sequence: TGTGCCTGGAGTGTCCCTCCTAGCAATCAGCCCCAGCATTTT.

V usage is TRBV28 and J usage is TRBJ1-1; tentative D call: TRBD1 (6 bases). This CDR3 contains 16 residues. Trimming cost V 5 bases and J 3 bases, with 19 bases left between them. Germline lookup yields CDR1 MDHEN and CDR2 SYDVKM. The CDR3 region has the DNA TGTGCCAGCAGTCTACCGGGCCTCGGGGGGCACACTGAAGCTTTCTTT. It is translated as CASSLPGLGGHTEAFF.

This sequence joins TRBV5-1 and TRBJ2-1; 13 bases are shared with TRBD2. The length of the CDR3 is 19 residues. Germline V gene lookup returns CDR1 SGHRS and CDR2 YFSETQ. The junction had 8 bases not matched to a gene; V was cut back by 2 bases and J by 0 bases. The CDR3: CASSFPTSGRTNSYNEQFF. CDR3 DNA sequence: TGCGCCAGCAGCTTCCCGACTAGCGGGAGGACTAACTCCTACAATGAGCAGTTCTTC.

CDR3 sequence reads: CASSVTGTGENNEQFF. The CDR3 DNA is TGTGCCAGTAGTGTTACCGGGACAGGTGAAAACAATGAGCAGTTCTTC. The chain is built from TRBV19 and TRBJ2-1; 8 positions match TRBD1. V was pared by 5 bases and J by 5 bases, with 11 bases of the junction left unmatched. The germline V gene encodes CDR1 LNHDA and CDR2 SQIVND (reference sequence). The CDR3 totals 16 residues.

CDR3 loop: CASRGSLGDIYF. The CDR3, as DNA: TGCGCCAGCAGAGGAAGTCTCGGGGACATATATTTT. The rearrangement joins TRBV10-2 to TRBJ1-3, with D hard to call. CDR3 length equals 12 residues. CDR1 WSHSY and CDR2 SAAADI come from the germline V gene. V was shortened by 6 bases and J by 12 bases, with 15 bases between the two germline ends.

This chain connects TRBV4-1 to TRBJ1-4, with D possibly TRBD1 on 6 matching bases. This CDR3 has 17 residues. V was shortened by 4 bases and J by 2 bases, with 17 bases between the two germline ends. Looked up from germline, CDR1 is MGHRA and CDR2 is YSYEKL. The CDR3 loop reads CASSLLWAGATNEKLFF. As DNA, the CDR3 is TGCGCCAGCAGCCTACTATGGGCAGGGGCGACTAATGAAAAACTGTTTTTT.

The chain recombines TRBV4-2 with TRBJ2-2; 9 positions match TRBD2. CDR1 and CDR2 (germline): LGHNA, YNFKEQ. The V segment lost 0 bases and the J segment 7 bases; nucleotides outside the gene matches: 15. The CDR3 is made up of 19 amino acids. CDR3 nucleotides: TGTGCCAGCAGCCAAGATTCGGGAATAGCGGGAGTCGGGGACGGGGAGCTGTTTTTT. Protein product: CASSQDSGIAGVGDGELFF.